This TCR beta chain was captured by sequencing in a study of blood T cell repertoires in COVID-19 (dated by TCRdb to the early 2020s). Background on the whole study: Samples covering the acute and convalescent phases of COVID-19 were provided by collaborators in the United States, Italy and Spain. The material from the prospective study consisted of cDNA or gDNA derived from T cells, B-cell-depleted T cells, or PBMCs. The dataset comprised deeply sampled blood TCRbeta repertoires from subjects exposed to, actively infected with, or recovered from COVID-19. The repertoires were released in a freely available public database meant as a resource for research on the immune response to SARS-CoV-2. Samples were obtained from the ongoing ImmuneRACE study (first 160 participants) and from 1,254 subjects provided by 6 global collaborators. Nearly every sample came with metadata listing a de-identified subject ID, COVID-19 status, age in years and sex. Where available, HLA class I and class II types were taken from metadata supplied by the sample provider and were not determined by assay-based typing.

With regard to this clone: Its recognized antigen is unknown. No base quality information exists; no much larger clone differs at one position.

In Seattle, one collaborating source enrolled patients while the infection was active and tracked those patients longitudinally over the course of disease. Collaborating institutions collected whole blood in K2EDTA tubes following their own protocols. Collaborator samples were shipped for TCRbeta analysis as frozen whole blood, isolated PBMCs, or DNA extracted from either sample type. TCRbeta CDR3 regions were amplified from genomic DNA using the immunoSEQ Assay, a bias-controlled multiplex PCR. The authors processed their data as follows. The number of nucleated cells in each sample was estimated from the amplification of reference gene primers within the assay. Sequence reads were collapsed and filtered to measure the absolute abundance of every unique TCRbeta CDR3 rearrangement. For each sample, productive Simpson clonality was calculated as the square root of Simpson's diversity index across productive rearrangements. The clones in this table, taken by TCRdb from immuneACCESS, are in-frame only. Not every clone is retained; where verified, under half of the shortfall comes from an unresolved V gene, and the cause of the rest is unknown. The V and J calls and clone size come from that table; D and trimming were worked out from the DNA. A total of about 250,000 clones appear in this sample, roughly 88% of them only once. The ten largest make up approximately 5% of the sample.

In the germline V gene, CDR1 corresponds to SQVTM and CDR2 to ANQGSEA. V loses 1 base of germline sequence and J loses 8 bases, and the interval between the two ends is 20 bases. The CDR3 covers 15 residues, taking in both the cysteine and the phenylalanine. Just the 45-base CDR3 DNA is kept, in frame starting at base 1. The investigation overall reported the following: The quantity of clinical and demographic metadata differed by source and by participant and was supplied without curation.

The sample was peripheral blood. This chain joins TRBV29-1 to TRBJ1-2; TRBD1 is a possible D gene, resting on 6 matching bases. This sequence originates from a woman of 80 years or more with COVID-19, enrolled during active disease. The nucleotide sequence is given as TGCAGCGTTGAAGTGGTGCGGGGGGCCGGGGGGGGCTACACCTTC. Its protein product is CSVEVVRGAGGGYTF.